These 21 T cell receptor beta chains share one sample of origin, sequenced in a study of T cell responses to AZD1222 COVID-19 vaccine. Here immunoSEQ multiplex PCR was the method, and the copy in TCRdb shows in-frame clones only, minus some. The repertoire includes 100,000 or so clones, 87% of them detected once, and 16% sits in the top ten. The source material was peripheral blood, sampled on day 0 of AZD1222 vaccination. These receptor sequences come from an adult in good health.

This sequence joins TRBV12-3 or TRBV12-4 and TRBJ1-4; unclear D gene. Trimming left V 10 bases short and J 8 bases short, with 17 bases between. The CDR3 has 13 residues. CDR3 protein: CAILKPGHEKLFF. The CDR3 DNA reads as TGTGCCATCCTGAAGCCCGGGCACGAAAAACTGTTTTTT.

The rearrangement joins TRBV5-6 to TRBJ1-2, with D perhaps matching TRBD1 (6 bases). V lost 7 bases and J lost 0, with 10 bases in between. Germline lookup yields CDR1 SGHDT and CDR2 YYEEEE. The CDR3 has 13 amino acids. The CDR3 loop is CASARGANYGYTF. The CDR3 nucleotides read TGTGCCAGCGCGAGGGGGGCTAACTATGGCTACACCTTC.

CDR3 sequence (DNA): TGTGCCAGCAGCCTAGGGCCGACCACTGAAGCTTTCTTT. The encoded protein is CASSLGPTTEAFF. The V and J genes are TRBV7-8 and TRBJ1-1; D is unclear. The CDR3 is 13 residues long. CDR1 is SGHVS, CDR2 FQNEAQ, per germline. V was trimmed by 5 bases and J by 4 bases, leaving 11 bases between them.

The chain has TRBV29-1 and TRBJ1-3; unclear D gene. Germline V gene sequence: CDR1 SQVTM, CDR2 ANQGSEA. The V and J ends lost 2 bases and 5 bases respectively, with 7 bases between them. CDR3 size: 12 residues. CDR3 sequence: CSVESGRNTIYF. Here the CDR3 DNA reads TGCAGCGTTGAATCGGGTAGAAACACCATATATTTT.

The V call is TRBV21-1, the J call TRBJ1-4; TRBD1 is the table's D call, not checked against the DNA. TRBV21-1 is classified as a pseudogene. The CDR3 has 15 residues. CDR3 nucleotide sequence: TGTGCCAGCAGCAACCGCTGGACAGGCTGCGAAAAACTGTTTTTT. Its protein product is CASSNRWTGCEKLFF.

The gene calls are TRBV3-1 (or the pseudogene TRBV3-2) and TRBJ1-2; possible D gene TRBD1, 5 bases. The CDR3 totals 17 residues. V was shortened by 1 base and J by 0 bases, with 15 bases between the two germline ends. CDR1 and CDR2 from the germline V gene are LGHDT and YNNKEL (reference sequence). The CDR3 loop is CASSQGGRGGPNYGYTF. The CDR3 bases are TGTGCCAGCAGCCAAGGGGGGAGGGGAGGGCCTAACTATGGCTACACCTTC.

CDR3 nucleotides: TGCGCCAGCACCTCGGGACAGCCTCCGGCCCAGTACTTC. Translation: CASTSGQPPAQYF. This chain joins TRBV10-2 and TRBJ2-5, with 7 bases lining up with TRBD1. This CDR3 comprises 13 residues. CDR1 WSHSY and CDR2 SAAADI come from the germline V gene. Germline trimming cut 7 bases from V and 9 bases from J; bases unmatched to any gene: 11.

The V and J genes are TRBV10-3 and TRBJ1-2, with D uncertain. Germline assignment: CDR1 ENHRY and CDR2 SYGVKD. There are 15 residues in the CDR3. The V end lost 0 bases, the J end lost 4 bases, and 12 bases lay between the germline ends. The CDR3 bases are TGTGCCATCAGTGAGTCCGCCGCCAGCCCCTATGGCTACACCTTC. Translation: CAISESAASPYGYTF.

The chain couples TRBV27 to TRBJ2-2; 12 nucleotides align to TRBD2. Germline CDR1 and CDR2: MNHEY and SMNVEV (reference sequence). This CDR3 is 16 amino acids long. J gave up 7 bases and V 6 bases, and 9 bases lay outside the gene matches. This chain's CDR3 is CASSLTSGSYGGELFF. CDR3 in DNA: TGTGCCAGCAGCCTGACTAGCGGGAGTTATGGCGGGGAGCTGTTTTTT.

The V gene is TRBV6-5, the J gene TRBJ2-7, with D hard to call. This CDR3 spans 14 amino acids. Germline V gene data show CDR1 as MNHEY and CDR2 as SVGAGI. V was clipped by 6 bases and J by 0 bases, with 12 bases between them. DNA of the CDR3: TGTGCCAGCAGCGCCCGTCGGTTCTCCTACGAGCAGTACTTC. Translated, it gives CASSARRFSYEQYF.

This chain links TRBV9 with TRBJ1-6; 8 bases are shared with TRBD1. This CDR3 has 17 residues. Losses at the gene ends were 4 bases for V and 10 bases for J; bases not matched to a gene: 16. In germline, CDR1 is SGDLS, CDR2 YYNGEE. CDR3 sequence (DNA): TGTGCCAGCAGCCCATCGATTCAGGGGGCCGAGGAGTCACCCCTCCACTTT. Amino acids: CASSPSIQGAEESPLHF. The whole variable domain, filled in from reference TRBV9 and TRBJ1-6, reads DSGVTQTPKHLITATGQRVTLRCSPRSGDLSVYWYQQSLDQGLQFLIQYYNGEERAKGNILERFSAQQFPDLHSELNLSSLELGDSALYFCASSPSIQGAEESPLHFGNGTRLTVT.

V gene TRBV20-1 combines with J gene TRBJ2-5; no clear D. V was trimmed by 0 bases and J by 9 bases, leaving 8 bases between them. Germline CDR1 reads DFQATT; CDR2 reads SNEGSKA (reference sequence). This CDR3 has 11 residues. CDR3 DNA sequence: TGCAGTGCTAGAGATCTTAGGGCCCAGTACTTC. Its protein product is CSARDLRAQYF.

The chain couples TRBV5-1 to TRBJ2-1, with TRBD1 matching over 7 bases. Germline V lookup: CDR1 SGHRS, CDR2 YFSETQ. CDR3 size: 13 residues. Trimming cost V 3 bases and J 5 bases; bases outside gene matches: 2. CDR3 in amino acids: CASSWGQNNEQFF. CDR3 in DNA: TGCGCCAGCAGCTGGGGACAGAACAATGAGCAGTTCTTC. Looking up the rest from reference TRBV5-1 and TRBJ2-1 gives the full variable domain: KAGVTQTPRYLIKTRGQQVTLSCSPISGHRSVSWYQQTPGQGLQFLFEYFSETQRNKGNFPGRFSGRQFSNSRSEMNVSTLELGDSALYLCASSWGQNNEQFFGPGTRLTVL.

This rearrangement joins TRBV28 to TRBJ1-2, with a possible D match to TRBD1 (6 bases). The V and J ends lost 8 bases and 7 bases respectively, with 17 bases between them. CDR1 and CDR2 from the germline V gene are MDHEN and SYDVKM. The CDR3 length is 13 residues. CDR3 nucleotide sequence: TGTGCCAGCCTCAGGGGAGGTACTCTTGGCTACACCTTC. Its protein product is CASLRGGTLGYTF.

The gene calls are TRBV2 and TRBJ1-2; 9 positions agree with TRBD1. This CDR3 spans 16 amino acids. The germline CDR1 and CDR2 sequences are SNHLY and FYNNEI. The trim removed 5 bases at V and 2 bases at J, leaving 9 bases unmatched. The CDR3 here is CASSQTGGTINYGYTF. Here the CDR3 DNA reads TGTGCCAGCAGTCAGACAGGGGGGACTATAAACTATGGCTACACCTTC.

The gene calls are TRBV27 and TRBJ2-1, with D unclear. Trimming took off 3 bases at V and 9 bases at J, with 15 bases between the two ends. CDR1 is MNHEY, CDR2 SMNVEV, per germline (reference sequence). This CDR3 is built from 14 residues. The DNA for the CDR3 is TGTGCCAGCAGTTTGACAACACTGTCGGGTGAGCAGTTCTTC. Amino acids: CASSLTTLSGEQFF.

This clone was recorded only once. This chain uses TRBV19 with TRBJ1-1; a possible D gene is TRBD1 (6 bases). V gave up 7 bases and J gave up 5 bases, with 17 bases separating them. The germline V gene has CDR1 LNHDA and CDR2 SQIVND (reference sequence). CDR3 length equals 14 residues. CDR3 region: CASMIRGRETEAFF. In nucleotides, the CDR3 is TGTGCCAGTATGATCCGGGGGCGAGAAACTGAAGCTTTCTTT.

V usage is TRBV6-5 and J usage is TRBJ2-2; D call uncertain. V lost 2 bases to trimming and J lost 2 bases, with 12 bases between them. The CDR3 is made up of 16 amino acids. CDR1 and CDR2 from the germline V gene are MNHEY and SVGAGI. The CDR3 loop reads CASSYDTSRNTGELFF. The CDR3, as DNA: TGTGCCAGCAGTTACGACACCTCAAGAAACACCGGGGAGCTGTTTTTT.

This clone was seen only once. The chain is built from TRBV6-1 and TRBJ2-7; 11 bases map to TRBD2. The CDR3 is made up of 15 amino acids. V trimming: 3 bases; J trimming: 1 base; junction bases outside the gene matches: 2. Germline CDR1 MNHNS, CDR2 SASEGT. This CDR3 is CASSDLAGGSYEQYF. The CDR3 coding sequence is TGTGCCAGCAGTGACCTAGCGGGAGGATCCTACGAGCAGTACTTC.

This sequence joins TRBV9 and TRBJ1-3; tentative D call: TRBD1 (5 bases). There are 16 residues in the CDR3. Per the germline V gene, CDR1 is SGDLS and CDR2 is YYNGEE. Trimming left V 2 bases short and J 7 bases short, with 19 bases between. The CDR3 DNA is TGTGCCAGCAGCGTCAACTCCGGGACTGTCGGTAACACCATATATTTT. Translation: CASSVNSGTVGNTIYF.

The CDR3 coding sequence is TGCGCCAGCCGAATCTCACGCAGAGGCGAGCAGTACTTC. Its translation is CASRISRRGEQYF. J is TRBJ2-7 and V is TRBV23-1; D call uncertain. TRBV23-1 is designated an ORF whose function remains uncertain. The V end lost 8 bases, the J end lost 6 bases, and 17 bases lay between the germline ends. This CDR3 has 13 amino acids.